This T cell receptor (beta chain) is drawn from a study of cytomegalovirus exposure and HLA in healthy donors. Study overall: Early on, a data release was issued that held about 85 million unique TCRs from HLA-typed donors.

Worth noting for this clone: Its antigen is still unknown. One end of the junction is discordant with germline, which a read error may explain.

PCR used 60 Vbeta primers and 13 Jbeta primers. Sequencing was performed with immunoSEQ multiplex PCR; in TCRdb, only in-frame clones are kept and a portion is missing. The sample yields more than 95,000 clones, more than 15% seen once. The germline V gene encodes CDR1 MNHEY and CDR2 SVGAGI. The CDR3 contains 16 residues. General study results and limits: Upon later analysis, TCR association rates were observed to vary by HLA locus, being highest for DRB1 and lowest for HLA-C. Sequencing likely caused a cluster of highly shared sequence variants. In a later analysis, V- and J-gene trimming of beta chains associated with a DCLRE1C missense variant, replicated independently.

The clonotype was recovered from a female donor in good health and CMV-seropositive. The chain has TRBV6-5 and TRBJ1-4; TRBD1 is a possible D gene (5 bases). The sequenced sample consisted of PBMCs. CDR3 region: CASSYSDGGVNQKLFF. The CDR3 DNA is TGTGCCAGCAGTTACTCGGACGGGGGGGTTAATCAAAAACTGTTTTTT.